These T cell receptor beta chains were read from a single sample in a study of T cell changes during pregnancy in multiple sclerosis. Sequencing used immunoSEQ multiplex PCR; TCRdb keeps in-frame clones, though not all of them. The data contain 30,000 to 40,000 clones, approximately 93% of them seen just once; the ten biggest clones take up 6.5% to 9.5%. The sequenced sample was CD8+ T cells from peripheral blood mononuclear cells, obtained in the third trimester of pregnancy. These receptors were obtained from a female donor with multiple sclerosis, enrolled in a pregnancy study. Each CDR3 is given with its conserved first and last residue. A D gene is named only where the DNA matches it firmly. The size field is filled for only some rows; it gives once, few, many or a size class.

CDR3nt,CDR3aa,abundance,j_gene,d_gene,v_gene
TGCGCCAGCAGCCAAGGTTACAGGGAGATAGTCTACGAGCAGTACTTC,CASSQGYREIVYEQYF,NA,TRBJ2-7,NA,TRBV4-1
TGTGCCACCAGCAGCAAATTCCAGGGGAAATACTCCTACGAGCAGTACTTC,CATSSKFQGKYSYEQYF,NA,TRBJ2-7,NA,TRBV15
TGTGCCAGCAGTGAAACCGGGACTAGCGGCTACAATGAGCAGTTCTTC,CASSETGTSGYNEQFF,NA,TRBJ2-1,TRBD2,TRBV6-4
TGCGCCAGCAGCCAAGGTGGAGATCTACTCCTCCACTTT,CASSQGGDLLLHF,NA,TRBJ1-6,NA,TRBV4-1
TGTGCCAGCAGCACAGCGGGCGAGCAGTACTTC,CASSTAGEQYF,NA,TRBJ2-7,NA,TRBV11-2
TGTGCCAGCAGCATAACAGGGGACTACGAGCAGTACTTC,CASSITGDYEQYF,NA,TRBJ2-7,TRBD1,TRBV6-5
TGTGCCAGCAATCGGGGGGCGAGCAATCAGCCCCAGCATTTT,CASNRGASNQPQHF,NA,TRBJ1-5,NA,TRBV6-1
TGTGCCACCAGCAGACCATACGGGGCGGGGGGGGCTTGGAATGAGCAGTTCTTC,CATSRPYGAGGAWNEQFF,NA,TRBJ2-1,TRBD2,TRBV15
TGTGCCAGCTCACCGGGACAAGATTTCACTGAAGCTTTCTTT,CASSPGQDFTEAFF,NA,TRBJ1-1,NA,TRBV18
TGTGCCAGCAGCGGCCGACAGGGCCCCTCTGGAAACACCATATATTTT,CASSGRQGPSGNTIYF,NA,TRBJ1-3,TRBD1,TRBV5-4
TGTGCCAGCAGCTTAGTGGCCAGCCTAAGAGGGGGCTACACCTTC,CASSLVASLRGGYTF,NA,TRBJ1-2,NA,TRBV13
TGTGCCAGCAGTGAATTTCAGGACAGGGCTTACGAGCAGTACTTC,CASSEFQDRAYEQYF,once,TRBJ2-7,TRBD1,TRBV6-1
TGTGCCAGCAGCCCGCTAGCGGGGGTAGAGACCCAGTACTTC,CASSPLAGVETQYF,NA,TRBJ2-5,TRBD2,TRBV7-8
TGTGCCAGCAGTTACTCGATGCTTCGAGGAGAGACCCAGTACTTC,CASSYSMLRGETQYF,once,TRBJ2-5,NA,TRBV6-5
TGTGCTAGTGGTTGGGCCCCAGAAGGGGAGAACACTGAAGCTTTCTTT,CASGWAPEGENTEAFF,NA,TRBJ1-1,NA,TRBV12-5
TGTGCCAGCAGTGAAGAGGATTTAATAGCGGGGGCCTACACAGATACGCAGTATTTT,CASSEEDLIAGAYTDTQYF,NA,TRBJ2-3,TRBD2,TRBV6-1
TGTGCCAGCAGCCTAGACAGGGACGAGACCCAGTACTTC,CASSLDRDETQYF,NA,TRBJ2-5,TRBD1,TRBV13
TGTGCCAGCAGCCTCGGAGCTTACTACGAGCAGTACTTC,CASSLGAYYEQYF,NA,TRBJ2-7,NA,TRBV6-5
TGTGCCAGCACCGAGAGCATGAACACTGAAGCTTTCTTT,CASTESMNTEAFF,NA,TRBJ1-1,NA,TRBV27
TGTGCCAGCAGTGACTCCCCCCGAGCCAATGAGCAGTTCTTC,CASSDSPRANEQFF,NA,TRBJ2-1,NA,TRBV6-4
TGTGCCAGTAGTATAGATCTCTACAGTTCAAGCTCCTACAATGAGCAGTTCTTC,CASSIDLYSSSSYNEQFF,NA,TRBJ2-1,NA,TRBV19
TGTGCCAGCAATTTGCAGCCCGGGACAGGGGAAGATACGCAGTATTTT,CASNLQPGTGEDTQYF,NA,TRBJ2-3,TRBD1,TRBV2
TGTGCCACCCAAAATGGAGCTGAAGCTTTCTTT,CATQNGAEAFF,NA,TRBJ1-1,NA,TRBV10-3
TGTGCCACCAGCGGGAGACAGGCACTAACCGACGAGCAGTACTTC,CATSGRQALTDEQYF,NA,TRBJ2-7,NA,TRBV15
TGTGCCAGCAGCTTGGGCGTCGGGGGGCGTGAGCAGTTCTTC,CASSLGVGGREQFF,NA,TRBJ2-1,NA,TRBV5-6
TGTGCCAGCAGTTTCGGGGGACAGAACTATGGCTACACCTTC,CASSFGGQNYGYTF,once,TRBJ1-2,TRBD1,TRBV27
TGTGCCAGCAGCTCCTCCCCCGTAGGGGGATTTGATGGCTACACCTTC,CASSSSPVGGFDGYTF,few,TRBJ1-2,NA,TRBV7-3
TGTGCCAGCTCACCCCCACCGGGGGGCGGAGGAAGAAACACTGAAGCTTTCTTT,CASSPPPGGGGRNTEAFF,NA,TRBJ1-1,NA,TRBV18
TGTGCCTGGGACAGGAACACTGAAGCTTTCTTT,CAWDRNTEAFF,NA,TRBJ1-1,NA,TRBV30
TGTGCCAGCAGCTTAGAGCAGGGGTATAATGAAAAACTGTTTTTT,CASSLEQGYNEKLFF,NA,TRBJ1-4,NA,TRBV7-6
TGTGCCAGCAGCGTAGTTACTGGCGGGGAGCTGTTTTTT,CASSVVTGGELFF,once,TRBJ2-2,NA,TRBV9
TGTGCCAGCAGCGGCGCAGGGGGTACCCCTTCCCATGAGCAGTTCTTC,CASSGAGGTPSHEQFF,NA,TRBJ2-1,TRBD1,TRBV9
TGTGCCAGCAGCCCCCGGACAGGCTATGGCTACACCTTC,CASSPRTGYGYTF,NA,TRBJ1-2,TRBD1,TRBV4-2
TGTGCCAGCAGTGACAGGGGCATCTTCTCTGGAAACACCATATATTTT,CASSDRGIFSGNTIYF,once,TRBJ1-3,NA,TRBV2
TGCGCCAGCAGCCAAGAGGGGGGGAATCGGTACAATGAGCAGTTCTTC,CASSQEGGNRYNEQFF,NA,TRBJ2-1,TRBD2,TRBV4-1
TGTGCCAGCAGCCTCACGAACGGGGGAATGAACACTGAAGCTTTCTTT,CASSLTNGGMNTEAFF,once,TRBJ1-1,NA,TRBV27
TGTGCCAGCAGCGTAGGCAGCTCTGGAAACACCATATATTTT,CASSVGSSGNTIYF,NA,TRBJ1-3,NA,TRBV9
TGTGCCAGCACAGGGGGCGCGGTCCAGCCCCAGCATTTT,CASTGGAVQPQHF,NA,TRBJ1-5,TRBD1,TRBV7-8
TGTGCCAGCAGCCCCCCGACAGGGGAGTTTAGCACAGATACGCAGTATTTT,CASSPPTGEFSTDTQYF,NA,TRBJ2-3,TRBD1,TRBV5-4
TGTGCCAGCAGTCCGACAGGGATCGATGAAGCTTTCTTT,CASSPTGIDEAFF,NA,TRBJ1-1,TRBD1,TRBV27
TGTGCCACCAGCAGAAGAGATGGGGGGGGCCCTGAGCAGTTCTTC,CATSRRDGGGPEQFF,NA,TRBJ2-1,NA,TRBV15
TGTGCCAGCAGTGAACTAGCGGGGGGCCAAGAGACCCAGTACTTC,CASSELAGGQETQYF,NA,TRBJ2-5,TRBD2,TRBV6-1
TGTGCCAGCAGTCTCCTCATTCGGGCACCCCTCCACTTT,CASSLLIRAPLHF,NA,TRBJ1-6,NA,TRBV27
TGTGCCAGCAGCGCCTCAGGTTCTTCCTACGAGCAGTACTTC,CASSASGSSYEQYF,NA,TRBJ2-7,NA,TRBV11-3
TGTGCCAGCAGCTTAGACAGGGAAGAGGCAGCTTTCTTT,CASSLDREEAAFF,few,TRBJ1-1,NA,TRBV13